This T cell receptor beta chain was sequenced for a study of beta chain features in type 1 diabetes. Overall study: Across every sample, around 98 million sorted cells were examined in total.

In regard to this clone: No antigen is known for it.

Cells sorted by CD45RO/CCR7/CD25/CD127/CD95/CD27 comprised CD4+ naive, central memory, regulatory and stem cell-like memory cells. Regarding the study as a whole: The study left unresolved whether HLA type influences TCRB rearrangement. Patients with Type 1 diabetes showed moderately but significantly shorter TCRB CDR3s in all four CD4+ subsets.

All of the isolated RNA was reverse transcribed, so expressed TCRB transcripts were sequenced. Using immunoSEQ multiplex PCR, the repertoire was profiled, and TCRdb retains in-frame clones only, with some absent. This sample has about 250,000 clones; 13% to 15% occur once, and the top ten carry around 0.026%. The source of this sequence is a woman aged 40 to 50 in good health. Sequencing used naive CD4+ T cells from blood.

This CDR3 reads CASSQPGGTEAFF. The CDR3 DNA follows: TGTGCCAGCAGCCAACCGGGGGGCACTGAAGCTTTCTTT. The chain has TRBV7-2 and TRBJ1-1, with D maybe TRBD1 (5 bases). Germline V CDR1 and CDR2: SGHTA, FQGNSA. The CDR3 sequence is 13 residues long. Trimming pared 5 bases from V and 4 bases from J, leaving 11 bases between.